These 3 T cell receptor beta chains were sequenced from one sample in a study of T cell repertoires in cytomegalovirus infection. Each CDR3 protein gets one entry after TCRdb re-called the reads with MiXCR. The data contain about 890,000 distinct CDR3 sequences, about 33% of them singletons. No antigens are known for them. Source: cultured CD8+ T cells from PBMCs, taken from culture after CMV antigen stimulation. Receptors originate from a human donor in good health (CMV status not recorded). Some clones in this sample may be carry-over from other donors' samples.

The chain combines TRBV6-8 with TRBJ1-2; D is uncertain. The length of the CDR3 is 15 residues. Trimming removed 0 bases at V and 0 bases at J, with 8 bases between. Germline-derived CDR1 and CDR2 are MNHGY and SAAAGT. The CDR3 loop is CASSYSAAANYGYTF. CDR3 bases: TGTGCCAGCAGTTACTCCGCAGCCGCTAACTATGGCTACACCTTC.

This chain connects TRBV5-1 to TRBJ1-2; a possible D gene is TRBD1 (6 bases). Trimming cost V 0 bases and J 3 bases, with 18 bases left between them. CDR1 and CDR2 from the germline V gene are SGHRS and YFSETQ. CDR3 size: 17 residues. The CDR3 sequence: CASSLDREEFADYGYTF. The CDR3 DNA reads TGCGCCAGCAGCTTGGACAGGGAAGAATTTGCGGACTATGGCTACACCTTC.

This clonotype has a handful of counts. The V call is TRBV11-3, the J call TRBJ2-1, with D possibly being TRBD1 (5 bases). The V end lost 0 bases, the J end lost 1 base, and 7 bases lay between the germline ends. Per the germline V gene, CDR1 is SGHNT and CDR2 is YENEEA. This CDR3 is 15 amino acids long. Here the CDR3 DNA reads TGTGCCAGCAGCTTAGATACAGGTTCCTACAATGAGCAGTTCTTC. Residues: CASSLDTGSYNEQFF.